A selection of T cell receptor beta chains follows, all from one sample in a study of metastatic and nonmetastatic thyroid tumors. TCRdb ran MiXCR on the PCR reads. The profile covers over 20,000 clones, with around a third appearing a single time and roughly an eighth taken by the ten largest. Sequenced material: blood. The receptors stem from a female donor with papillary thyroid cancer or a benign thyroid nodule (not recorded which). Some clones in this sample may be carry-over from other donors' samples. Both conserved end residues are part of each CDR3. D genes are given only for firm matches. Clone size is not always given. Where it is, it says once, few, many or a class for expanded clones.

d_gene: .
v_gene: TRBV19
abundance: few
j_gene: TRBJ2-5
CDR3nt: TGTGCCAGTAGTATCTATCAGGGACAAGAGACCCAGTACTTC
CDR3aa: CASSIYQGQETQYF

d_gene: .
v_gene: TRBV11-3
abundance: .
j_gene: TRBJ1-2
CDR3nt: TGTGCCAGCAGCTTACGAGGGCGGCCCGGCTACACCTTC
CDR3aa: CASSLRGRPGYTF

d_gene: .
v_gene: TRBV11-2
abundance: many
j_gene: TRBJ2-7
CDR3nt: TGTGCCAGCAGCTTAACATATCCCGACTACGAGCAGTACTTC
CDR3aa: CASSLTYPDYEQYF

d_gene: .
v_gene: TRBV19
abundance: few
j_gene: TRBJ2-2
CDR3nt: TGTGCCAGTAGTATTCGGGCCGACACCGGGGAGCTGTTTTTT
CDR3aa: CASSIRADTGELFF

d_gene: .
v_gene: TRBV18
abundance: many
j_gene: TRBJ1-4
CDR3nt: TGTGCCAGCTCACCATGGGAAGGAACAACTAATGAAAAACTGTTTTTT
CDR3aa: CASSPWEGTTNEKLFF

d_gene: .
v_gene: TRBV19
abundance: many
j_gene: TRBJ2-2
CDR3nt: TGTGCCAGTAGTATCTGGGAAAGCGGGGAGCTGTTTTTT
CDR3aa: CASSIWESGELFF

d_gene: TRBD2
v_gene: TRBV7-2
abundance: once
j_gene: TRBJ2-3
CDR3nt: TGTGCCAGCAGCTTATTGGTAGCGGGAGTAACGCAGTATTTT
CDR3aa: CASSLLVAGVTQYF

d_gene: TRBD1
v_gene: TRBV7-2
abundance: .
j_gene: TRBJ1-5
CDR3nt: TGTGCCAGCAGCTTAGGACAGGGCTTTTTTCAGCCCCAGCATTTT
CDR3aa: CASSLGQGFFQPQHF

d_gene: .
v_gene: TRBV7-2
abundance: medium-sized
j_gene: TRBJ2-1
CDR3nt: TGTGCCAGCAGCTTGAGGCGAGGTGAGCAGTTCTTC
CDR3aa: CASSLRRGEQFF

d_gene: TRBD2
v_gene: TRBV9
abundance: .
j_gene: TRBJ2-2
CDR3nt: TGTGCCAGCAGCGTAGGGCGGGAGGGCAACACCGGGGAGCTGTTTTTT
CDR3aa: CASSVGREGNTGELFF

d_gene: .
v_gene: TRBV20-1
abundance: .
j_gene: TRBJ2-7
CDR3nt: TGCAGTGCTAGAGATTATGGGGATTTCAACGAGCAGTACTTC
CDR3aa: CSARDYGDFNEQYF

d_gene: TRBD2
v_gene: TRBV20-1
abundance: few
j_gene: TRBJ2-3
CDR3nt: TGCAGTGCTAGAGCCTGGCGGGAGTATCGTTATACGCAGTATTTT
CDR3aa: CSARAWREYRYTQYF

d_gene: .
v_gene: TRBV7-9
abundance: many
j_gene: TRBJ1-2
CDR3nt: TGTGCCAGCACTCCCCCAACGGGGTTAGACTATGGCTACACCTTC
CDR3aa: CASTPPTGLDYGYTF

d_gene: TRBD2
v_gene: TRBV11-1
abundance: many
j_gene: TRBJ2-5
CDR3nt: TGTGCCAGCAGCTTTCTAGCGGGACAAGAGACCCAGTACTTC
CDR3aa: CASSFLAGQETQYF

d_gene: .
v_gene: TRBV6-2/TRBV6-3
abundance: medium-sized
j_gene: TRBJ1-2
CDR3nt: TGTGCCAGCAGTTACATAGGACACCTGGACTATGGCTACACCTTC
CDR3aa: CASSYIGHLDYGYTF

d_gene: TRBD2
v_gene: TRBV18
abundance: .
j_gene: TRBJ2-1
CDR3nt: TGTGCCAGCTCACCTGCGACTAGCCATGAAGATGAGCAGTTCTTC
CDR3aa: CASSPATSHEDEQFF

d_gene: TRBD2
v_gene: TRBV6-1
abundance: few
j_gene: TRBJ2-1
CDR3nt: TGTGCCAGCAGGGAGCGGGGCTACAATGAGCAGTTCTTC
CDR3aa: CASRERGYNEQFF

d_gene: .
v_gene: TRBV28
abundance: many
j_gene: TRBJ1-5
CDR3nt: TGTGCCAGCAGTTTAATTCTACATTTTGATAGCAATCAGCCCCAGCATTTT
CDR3aa: CASSLILHFDSNQPQHF

d_gene: TRBD2
v_gene: TRBV4-1
abundance: .
j_gene: TRBJ2-7
CDR3nt: TGCGCCAGCAGCCAAAACCTAGCGGGGAGCTACGAGCAGTACTTC
CDR3aa: CASSQNLAGSYEQYF

d_gene: .
v_gene: TRBV6-6
abundance: .
j_gene: TRBJ1-1
CDR3nt: TGTGCCAACAGTTACTTTTACAGCGACACTGAAGCTTTCTTT
CDR3aa: CANSYFYSDTEAFF

d_gene: .
v_gene: TRBV24-1
abundance: many
j_gene: TRBJ2-2
CDR3nt: TGTGCCACCGAGGACTTTTCCAACGGGGAGCTGTTTTTT
CDR3aa: CATEDFSNGELFF

d_gene: .
v_gene: TRBV3-1
abundance: many
j_gene: TRBJ2-6
CDR3nt: TGTGCCAGCAGCCTCCAGGGCAGCTCTGGGGCCAACGTCCTGACTTTC
CDR3aa: CASSLQGSSGANVLTF

d_gene: .
v_gene: TRBV2
abundance: medium-sized
j_gene: TRBJ2-1
CDR3nt: TGTGCCAGCAGGGGTAGGACTGCCCTACAGGTCTTC
CDR3aa: CASRGRTALQVF

d_gene: .
v_gene: TRBV20-1
abundance: medium-sized
j_gene: TRBJ1-2
CDR3nt: TGCAGTGCTGTGGGGGGCCAGGGGTACGGCTACACCTTC
CDR3aa: CSAVGGQGYGYTF

d_gene: TRBD2
v_gene: TRBV20-1
abundance: many
j_gene: TRBJ2-7
CDR3nt: TGCAGTGCTAGAGGGCCTCTAGCGGGAAAACCCTACGAGCAGTACTTC
CDR3aa: CSARGPLAGKPYEQYF

d_gene: TRBD2
v_gene: TRBV3-1
abundance: many
j_gene: TRBJ2-1
CDR3nt: TGTGCCAGCAGCCCTAGCGGGGACTTCTCCTACAATGAGCAGTTCTTC
CDR3aa: CASSPSGDFSYNEQFF

d_gene: .
v_gene: TRBV20-1
abundance: .
j_gene: TRBJ1-1
CDR3nt: TGCAGTGCGTTTCAGGGGAACAACGAAGCTTTCTTT
CDR3aa: CSAFQGNNEAFF

d_gene: TRBD1
v_gene: TRBV20-1
abundance: .
j_gene: TRBJ1-5
CDR3nt: TGCAGGGGAACTTCAGGGGGAATTAGCAATCAGCCCCAGCATTTT
CDR3aa: CRGTSGGISNQPQHF

d_gene: .
v_gene: TRBV27
abundance: .
j_gene: TRBJ2-3
CDR3nt: TGTGCCAGCAGTTTAAGGAGTCGGCGGGGTAACACAGATACGCAGTATTTT
CDR3aa: CASSLRSRRGNTDTQYF

d_gene: .
v_gene: TRBV20-1
abundance: many
j_gene: TRBJ2-2
CDR3nt: TGCAGTGCTACGTCTGGACAGAGGAACACCGGGGAGCTGTTTTTT
CDR3aa: CSATSGQRNTGELFF

d_gene: .
v_gene: TRBV2
abundance: .
j_gene: TRBJ2-7
CDR3nt: TGTGCCAGCAGTGACATAGCGGCGAGCGGCTACGAGCAGTACTTC
CDR3aa: CASSDIAASGYEQYF

d_gene: .
v_gene: TRBV29-1
abundance: many
j_gene: TRBJ1-2
CDR3nt: TGCAGCGTTGATGTGGGCTCTAACTATGGCTACACCTTC
CDR3aa: CSVDVGSNYGYTF

d_gene: .
v_gene: TRBV20-1
abundance: .
j_gene: TRBJ2-7
CDR3nt: TGCAGTGCACAGGGAAGAGACCCCTACGAGCAGTACTTC
CDR3aa: CSAQGRDPYEQYF

d_gene: .
v_gene: TRBV11-2
abundance: many
j_gene: TRBJ2-7
CDR3nt: TGTGCCAGCAGCCTCCACTATCCGACAGGCGACGAGCAGTACTTC
CDR3aa: CASSLHYPTGDEQYF

d_gene: .
v_gene: TRBV4-3
abundance: .
j_gene: TRBJ2-7
CDR3nt: TGCGCCAGCAGCCAAGAAGGAGGGTGGGAGCAGTACTTC
CDR3aa: CASSQEGGWEQYF

d_gene: .
v_gene: TRBV4-2
abundance: .
j_gene: TRBJ1-5
CDR3nt: TGTGCCAGCAGCCAAGATGGCAGCAATGGGCCCCAGCATTTT
CDR3aa: CASSQDGSNGPQHF

d_gene: .
v_gene: TRBV11-3
abundance: few
j_gene: TRBJ2-6
CDR3nt: TGTGCCAGCAGTTCAGTCTCTGGGGCCAACGTCCTGACTTTC
CDR3aa: CASSSVSGANVLTF

d_gene: .
v_gene: TRBV6-1
abundance: medium-sized
j_gene: TRBJ1-1
CDR3nt: TGTGCCAGCGGTTGGGGACGGACCAACACTGAAGCTTTCTTT
CDR3aa: CASGWGRTNTEAFF

d_gene: TRBD1
v_gene: TRBV5-1
abundance: .
j_gene: TRBJ1-1
CDR3nt: TGCGCCAGCAGCTTGGATTCAGGGGGAAGGGCTTTCTTT
CDR3aa: CASSLDSGGRAFF

d_gene: TRBD2
v_gene: TRBV19
abundance: few
j_gene: TRBJ2-7
CDR3nt: TGTGCCAGTAGTCAGTGGACTAGCGGGCACTACGAGCAGTACTTC
CDR3aa: CASSQWTSGHYEQYF

d_gene: .
v_gene: TRBV4-3
abundance: many
j_gene: TRBJ1-1
CDR3nt: TGCGCCAGCAGCCAAGAACGCATAGCTGAAGCTTTCTTT
CDR3aa: CASSQERIAEAFF

d_gene: .
v_gene: TRBV6-5
abundance: medium-sized
j_gene: TRBJ2-7
CDR3nt: TGTGCCAGCAGTTACTACGTGGGACACTCCTACGAGCAGTACTTC
CDR3aa: CASSYYVGHSYEQYF

d_gene: TRBD1
v_gene: TRBV19
abundance: .
j_gene: TRBJ2-5
CDR3nt: TGTGCCAGTAGCCCGGGACAGGGGTTCCAAGAGACCCAGTACTTC
CDR3aa: CASSPGQGFQETQYF

d_gene: .
v_gene: TRBV29-1
abundance: few
j_gene: TRBJ1-1
CDR3nt: TGCAGCGTAGGGGGAGGGAACACTGAAGCTTTCTTT
CDR3aa: CSVGGGNTEAFF

d_gene: TRBD1
v_gene: TRBV20-1
abundance: many
j_gene: TRBJ1-2
CDR3nt: TGCAGTGCTAGAGGGACAGGGGTGAGGGGTGGCTACACCTTC
CDR3aa: CSARGTGVRGGYTF

d_gene: TRBD2
v_gene: TRBV20-1
abundance: medium-sized
j_gene: TRBJ2-7
CDR3nt: TGCAGTGCTAGTCGCGGGACTAGTGAGCACGAGCAGTACTTC
CDR3aa: CSASRGTSEHEQYF

d_gene: TRBD1
v_gene: TRBV11-3
abundance: once
j_gene: TRBJ1-2
CDR3nt: TGTGCCAGCAGCTTAGAGGACAGGGAGGGATATGGCTACACCTTC
CDR3aa: CASSLEDREGYGYTF

d_gene: TRBD2
v_gene: TRBV4-2
abundance: many
j_gene: TRBJ2-1
CDR3nt: TGTGCCAGCCGAGGGGCTAGCGGGAAATCCTACAATGAGCAGTTCTTC
CDR3aa: CASRGASGKSYNEQFF

d_gene: .
v_gene: TRBV4-1
abundance: .
j_gene: TRBJ2-7
CDR3nt: TGCGCCAGCAGCCAAGATTCGGGGCTAGCCGGGGGAGTTCTCGAGCAGTACTTC
CDR3aa: CASSQDSGLAGGVLEQYF

d_gene: TRBD2
v_gene: TRBV20-1
abundance: .
j_gene: TRBJ2-7
CDR3nt: TGCAGTGCTAGTCTTGCAGCGGGGGGATACGAGCAGTACTTC
CDR3aa: CSASLAAGGYEQYF

d_gene: .
v_gene: TRBV13
abundance: many
j_gene: TRBJ2-7
CDR3nt: TGTGCCAGCAGCTTAGGCGGGAACGGGCAGTACTTC
CDR3aa: CASSLGGNGQYF

d_gene: TRBD1
v_gene: TRBV6-2/TRBV6-3
abundance: few
j_gene: TRBJ1-2
CDR3nt: TGTGCCAGCAGTTACCTCGCAGGGGGCTTCGGCTACACCTTC
CDR3aa: CASSYLAGGFGYTF

d_gene: .
v_gene: TRBV25-1
abundance: .
j_gene: TRBJ1-1
CDR3nt: TGTGCCAGCAGTGATTCCCTCATCGAAGCTTTCTTT
CDR3aa: CASSDSLIEAFF

d_gene: .
v_gene: TRBV30
abundance: once
j_gene: TRBJ2-7
CDR3nt: TGTGCCTCGAGAAGGGGACCCCAGTCCTACGAGCAGTACTTC
CDR3aa: CASRRGPQSYEQYF

d_gene: .
v_gene: TRBV11-2
abundance: few
j_gene: TRBJ2-1
CDR3nt: TGTGCCAGCAGCCACTCAGAGGGGTTGTTGTTTGATGAGCAGTTCTTC
CDR3aa: CASSHSEGLLFDEQFF

d_gene: .
v_gene: TRBV30
abundance: once
j_gene: TRBJ1-2
CDR3nt: TGTGCCTGGAGTGCAGGCGGGGCAGGGCTCTATGGCTACACCTTC
CDR3aa: CAWSAGGAGLYGYTF

d_gene: .
v_gene: TRBV7-9
abundance: .
j_gene: TRBJ1-1
CDR3nt: TGTGCCAGCATCTCCGAGATGAACACTGAAGCTTTCTTT
CDR3aa: CASISEMNTEAFF

d_gene: TRBD2
v_gene: TRBV5-6
abundance: .
j_gene: TRBJ2-1
CDR3nt: TGTGCCACGCAACTAGCGAGCTCCAATGAGCAGTTCTTC
CDR3aa: CATQLASSNEQFF

d_gene: .
v_gene: TRBV11-2
abundance: .
j_gene: TRBJ2-7
CDR3nt: TGTGCCAGCAGCTTAAGGGACGGATCCTACGAGCAGTACTTC
CDR3aa: CASSLRDGSYEQYF